This TCR beta chain was captured by sequencing in a study of blood T cell repertoires in COVID-19. Looking at the study overall: The study drew acute and convalescent COVID-19 samples from the United States, Italy and Spain. T cells, B-cell-depleted T cells, or PBMCs supplied cDNA or gDNA.

This clone was seen a handful of times. Original methodology: It was from reference gene primer amplification that nucleated cell counts were estimated. Libraries were prepared by immunoSEQ multiplex PCR; TCRdb keeps only in-frame clonotypes and omits some of them. V and J calls and clone size are copied from that table; D and trimming were computed from the DNA. The data show under 65,000 clones, 84% seen once. CDR1 and CDR2 (germline): LGHDT, YNNKEL (reference sequence). V lost 5 bases, J lost 4 bases, and 11 bases lay in between. The CDR3 runs 13 residues. The J gene is TRBJ1-1, the V gene TRBV3-1 (or the pseudogene TRBV3-2), with a possible D match to TRBD1 (5 bases). The sequencing sample was made of peripheral blood. The source is a woman aged 55-70 years with acute or convalescent COVID-19. The CDR3 protein is CASSSRQITEAFF. CDR3 bases: TGTGCCAGCAGCTCACGACAGATCACTGAAGCTTTCTTT.